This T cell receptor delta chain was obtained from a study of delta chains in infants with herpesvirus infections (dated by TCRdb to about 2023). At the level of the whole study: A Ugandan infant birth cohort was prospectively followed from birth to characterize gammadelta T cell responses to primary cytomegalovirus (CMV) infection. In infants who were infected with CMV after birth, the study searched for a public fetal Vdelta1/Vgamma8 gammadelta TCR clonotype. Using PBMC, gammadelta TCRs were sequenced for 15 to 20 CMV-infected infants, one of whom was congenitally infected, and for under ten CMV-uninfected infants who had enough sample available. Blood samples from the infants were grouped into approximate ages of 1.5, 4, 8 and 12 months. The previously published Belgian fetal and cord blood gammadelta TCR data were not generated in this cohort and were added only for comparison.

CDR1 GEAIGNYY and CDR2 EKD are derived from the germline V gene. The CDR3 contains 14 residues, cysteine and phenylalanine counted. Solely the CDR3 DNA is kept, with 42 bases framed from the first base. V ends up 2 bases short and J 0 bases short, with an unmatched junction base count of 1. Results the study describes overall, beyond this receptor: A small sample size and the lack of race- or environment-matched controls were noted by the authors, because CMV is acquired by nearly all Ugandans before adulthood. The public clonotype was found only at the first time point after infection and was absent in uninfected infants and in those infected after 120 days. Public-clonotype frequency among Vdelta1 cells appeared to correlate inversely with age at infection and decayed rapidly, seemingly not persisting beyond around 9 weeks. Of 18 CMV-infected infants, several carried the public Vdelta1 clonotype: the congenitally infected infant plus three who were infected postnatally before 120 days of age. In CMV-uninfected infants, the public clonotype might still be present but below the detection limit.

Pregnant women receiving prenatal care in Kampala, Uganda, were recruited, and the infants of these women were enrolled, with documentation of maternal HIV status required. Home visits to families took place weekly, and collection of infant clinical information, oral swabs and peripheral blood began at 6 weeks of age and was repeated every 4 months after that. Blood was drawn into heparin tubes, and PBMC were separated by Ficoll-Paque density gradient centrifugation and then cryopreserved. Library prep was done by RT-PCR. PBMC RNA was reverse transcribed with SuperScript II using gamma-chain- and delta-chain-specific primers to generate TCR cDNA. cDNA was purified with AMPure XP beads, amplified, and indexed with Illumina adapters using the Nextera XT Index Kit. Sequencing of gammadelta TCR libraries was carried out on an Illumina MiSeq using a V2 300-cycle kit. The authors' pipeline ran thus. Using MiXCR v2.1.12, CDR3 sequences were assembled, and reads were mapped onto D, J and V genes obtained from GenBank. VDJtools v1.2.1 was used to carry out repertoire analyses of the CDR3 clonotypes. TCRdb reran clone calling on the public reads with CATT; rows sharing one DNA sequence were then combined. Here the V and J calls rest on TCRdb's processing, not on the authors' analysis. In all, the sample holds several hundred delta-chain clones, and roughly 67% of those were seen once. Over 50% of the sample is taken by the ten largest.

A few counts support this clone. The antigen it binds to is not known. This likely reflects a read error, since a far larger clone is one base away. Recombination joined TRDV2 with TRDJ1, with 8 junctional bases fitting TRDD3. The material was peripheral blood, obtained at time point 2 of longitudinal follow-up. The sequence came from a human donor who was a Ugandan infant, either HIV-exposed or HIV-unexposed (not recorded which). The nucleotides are TGTGCCTGTGACAGACTGGGGGACACCGATAAACTCATCTTT. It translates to CACDRLGDTDKLIF.